This TCR beta chain was identified in a study of OX40 agonist ivuxolimab in advanced cancers. On the study more broadly: The diagnoses of dose-escalation patients were hepatocellular carcinoma, melanoma, renal cell or head and neck cancer.

At cycle 4 day 1, cycle 7 day 1, and baseline, blood was sampled. TCRdb's copy holds only in-frame clones and misses some; the assay was immunoSEQ multiplex PCR. Of about 69,000 clones in the sample, roughly nine tenths were seen once. The trim removed 6 bases at V and 2 bases at J, leaving 6 bases unmatched. Per the germline V gene, CDR1 is KGHSH and CDR2 is LQKENI. This CDR3 is 15 amino acids long. Overall study results and limits: Expanded peripheral T cell antigen specificity was not determined. A proportion of nonresponders additionally exhibited low normalized T-cell clonal expansion.

This clone has more than one count but fewer than ten. The antigen remains unidentified. The TCR originated in an adult with an advanced solid tumor such as melanoma, head and neck, liver or kidney cancer. The J gene is TRBJ1-5, the V gene TRBV18; 8 nucleotides align to TRBD1. The input for sequencing was CD4+ or CD8+ T cells sorted from blood, taken in a trial of the OX40 agonist ivuxolimab. DNA for the CDR3: TGTGCCAGCTCGGAAGACAGGGGACGCAATCAGCCCCAGCATTTT. This encodes CASSEDRGRNQPQHF.